In this sample, the clone carrying this T cell receptor beta chain turned up a few times. Its antigen is unidentified. This sample was taken from a study of beta chain features in type 1 diabetes. Study-wide results and limits: Type 1 diabetes patients showed a moderate but significant shortening of TCRB CDR3s in all four CD4+ subsets. PCR could preferentially amplify shorter templates, alike in patients and controls.

The whole isolated RNA underwent reverse transcription, so sequencing captured expressed TCRB transcripts. Some clones are missing from TCRdb's copy, which holds only in-frame ones; the method was immunoSEQ multiplex PCR. In the table there are 150,000 to 200,000 clones, roughly 63% of which are singletons. CDR3 size: 13 residues. V shed 8 bases and J 3 bases; nucleotides not matched to a gene: 4. Germline CDR1 and CDR2: MDHEN and SYDVKM. Sorted CD4+ subsets: naive, central memory, regulatory, stem cell-like memory (CD45RO/CCR7/CD25/CD127/CD95/CD27 panel). All sorted populations exceeded 98% purity. The sample comprised naive CD4+ T cells from blood. This chain links TRBV28 with TRBJ2-3, with TRBD2 matching 8 bases. The receptor was derived from a man aged 25-45 years with type 1 diabetes. In DNA form, the CDR3 reads TGTGCCAGCTCGGGGGGGCCGACAGATACGCAGTATTTT. This sequence encodes CASSGGPTDTQYF.